This TCR beta chain derives from a study of blood T cell repertoires in COVID-19. Germline V lookup: CDR1 SGHNT, CDR2 YENEEA. The CDR3 loop spans 15 amino acids. The V gene lost 5 bases and the J gene lost 0 bases, with 11 bases spanning the gap. The table came from immunoSEQ multiplex PCR; TCRdb's copy has only in-frame clones and leaves some out. The table lists some 50,000 clones, 80% to 90% of them singletons, with about 1.6% in the top ten. The clonotype originates from a man aged 55 to 70 with acute or convalescent COVID-19. Sequencing was performed on peripheral blood. The chain uses TRBV11-3 and TRBJ2-1; maybe TRBD2 (6 bases). CDR3 amino acids: CASSPGVSSYNEQFF. For the CDR3, the DNA is TGTGCCAGCAGCCCGGGGGTTAGCTCCTACAATGAGCAGTTCTTC. Drawing the rest from reference TRBV11-3 and TRBJ2-1, the complete variable domain is EAGVVQSPRYKIIEKKQPVAFWCNPISGHNTLYWYLQNLGQGPELLIRYENEEAVDDSQLPKDRFSAERLKGVDSTLKIQPAELGDSAVYLCASSPGVSSYNEQFFGPGTRLTVL.